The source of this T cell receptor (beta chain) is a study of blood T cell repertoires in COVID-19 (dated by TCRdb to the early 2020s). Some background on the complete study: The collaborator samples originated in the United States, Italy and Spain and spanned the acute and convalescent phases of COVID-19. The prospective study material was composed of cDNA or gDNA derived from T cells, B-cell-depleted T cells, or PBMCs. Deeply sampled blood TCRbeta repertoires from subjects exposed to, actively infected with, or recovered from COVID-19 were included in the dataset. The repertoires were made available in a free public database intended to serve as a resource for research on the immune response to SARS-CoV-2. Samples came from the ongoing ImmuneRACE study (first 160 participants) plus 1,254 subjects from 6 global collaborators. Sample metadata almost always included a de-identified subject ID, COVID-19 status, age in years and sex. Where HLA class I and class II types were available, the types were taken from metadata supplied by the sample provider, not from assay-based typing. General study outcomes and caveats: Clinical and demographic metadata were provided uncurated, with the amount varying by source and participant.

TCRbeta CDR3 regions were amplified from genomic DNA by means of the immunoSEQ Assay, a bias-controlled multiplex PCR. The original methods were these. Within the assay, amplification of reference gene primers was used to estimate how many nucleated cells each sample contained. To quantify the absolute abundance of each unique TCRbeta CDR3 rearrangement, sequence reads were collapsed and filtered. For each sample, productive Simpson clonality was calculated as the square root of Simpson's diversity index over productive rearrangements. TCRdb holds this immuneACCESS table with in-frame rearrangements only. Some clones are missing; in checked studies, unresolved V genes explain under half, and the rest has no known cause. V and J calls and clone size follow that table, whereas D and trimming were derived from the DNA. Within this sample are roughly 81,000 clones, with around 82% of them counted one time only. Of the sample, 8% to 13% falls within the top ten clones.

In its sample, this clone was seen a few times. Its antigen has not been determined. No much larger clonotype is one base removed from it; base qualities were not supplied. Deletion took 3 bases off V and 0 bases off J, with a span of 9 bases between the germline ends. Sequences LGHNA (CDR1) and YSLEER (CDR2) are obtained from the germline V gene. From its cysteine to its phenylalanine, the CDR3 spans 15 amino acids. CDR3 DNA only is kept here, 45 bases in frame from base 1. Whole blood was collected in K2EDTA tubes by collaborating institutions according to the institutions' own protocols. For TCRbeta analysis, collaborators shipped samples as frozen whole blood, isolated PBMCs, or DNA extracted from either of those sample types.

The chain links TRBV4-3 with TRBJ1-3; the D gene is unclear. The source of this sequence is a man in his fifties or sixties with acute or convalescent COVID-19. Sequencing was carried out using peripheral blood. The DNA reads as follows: TGCGCCAGCAGCCAGCTAGGAGGCTCTGGAAACACCATATATTTT. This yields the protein CASSQLGGSGNTIYF.